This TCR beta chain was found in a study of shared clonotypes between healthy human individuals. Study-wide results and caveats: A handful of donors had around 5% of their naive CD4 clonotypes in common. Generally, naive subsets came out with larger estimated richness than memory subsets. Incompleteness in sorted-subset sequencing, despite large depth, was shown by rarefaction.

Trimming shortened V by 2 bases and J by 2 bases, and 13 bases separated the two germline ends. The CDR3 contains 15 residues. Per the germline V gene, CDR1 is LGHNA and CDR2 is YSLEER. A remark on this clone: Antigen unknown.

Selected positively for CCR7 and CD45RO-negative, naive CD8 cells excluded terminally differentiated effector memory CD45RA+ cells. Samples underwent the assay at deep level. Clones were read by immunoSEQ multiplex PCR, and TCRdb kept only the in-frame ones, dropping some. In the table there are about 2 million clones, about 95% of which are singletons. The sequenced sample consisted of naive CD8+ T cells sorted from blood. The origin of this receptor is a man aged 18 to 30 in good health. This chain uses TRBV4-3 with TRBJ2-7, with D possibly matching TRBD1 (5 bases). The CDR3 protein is CASSQSKGPPYEQYF. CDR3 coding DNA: TGCGCCAGCAGCCAATCGAAGGGGCCCCCCTACGAGCAGTACTTC.